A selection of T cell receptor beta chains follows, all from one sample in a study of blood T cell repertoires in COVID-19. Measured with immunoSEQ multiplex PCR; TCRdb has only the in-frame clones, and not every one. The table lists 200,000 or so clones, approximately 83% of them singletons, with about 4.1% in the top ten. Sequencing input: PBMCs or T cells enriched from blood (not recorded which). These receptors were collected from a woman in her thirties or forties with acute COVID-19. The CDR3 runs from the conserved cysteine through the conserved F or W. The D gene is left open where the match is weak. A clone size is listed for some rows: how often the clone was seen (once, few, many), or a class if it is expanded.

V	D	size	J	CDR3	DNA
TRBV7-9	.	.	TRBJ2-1	CASSPRGSISTNEQFF	TGTGCCAGCAGCCCGCGGGGCAGCATCTCCACAAATGAGCAGTTCTTC
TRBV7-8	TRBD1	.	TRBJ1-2	CASSAGQGYGYTF	TGTGCCAGCAGCGCAGGACAGGGATATGGCTACACCTTC
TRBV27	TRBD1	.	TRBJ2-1	CASSLLWDRSYNEQFF	TGTGCCAGCAGTTTATTGTGGGACAGGTCCTACAATGAGCAGTTCTTC
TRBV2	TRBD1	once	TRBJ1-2	CASRQGRESYGYTF	TGTGCCAGCAGACAGGGGCGAGAGAGCTATGGCTACACCTTC
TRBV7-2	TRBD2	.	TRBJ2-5	CASSLQLAGGETQYF	TGTGCCAGCAGCTTACAGCTAGCGGGAGGAGAGACCCAGTACTTC
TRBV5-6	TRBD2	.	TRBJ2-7	CASSLGTSGVSSYEQYF	TGTGCCAGCAGCTTGGGGACTAGCGGGGTTTCCTCCTACGAGCAGTACTTC
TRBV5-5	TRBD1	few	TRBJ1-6	CASSFGTANSPLHF	TGTGCCAGCAGCTTCGGGACAGCTAATTCACCCCTCCACTTT
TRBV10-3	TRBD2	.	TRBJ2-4	CAISSGTSGRAKNIQYF	TGTGCCATCAGTTCCGGGACTAGCGGGAGAGCCAAAAACATTCAGTACTTC
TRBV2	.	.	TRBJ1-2	CASRKIKQGVTGYTF	TGTGCCAGCAGGAAGATTAAGCAGGGTGTGACGGGCTACACCTTC
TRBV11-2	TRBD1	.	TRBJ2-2	CASSLRPGTGKNTGELFF	TGTGCCAGCAGCTTAAGACCAGGGACAGGGAAGAACACCGGGGAGCTGTTTTTT
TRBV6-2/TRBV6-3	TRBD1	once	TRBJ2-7	CASSNPGGFSYEQYF	TGTGCCAGCAGTAACCCAGGGGGATTCTCCTACGAGCAGTACTTC
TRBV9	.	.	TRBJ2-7	CASSASGDIYEQYF	TGTGCCAGCAGCGCGTCAGGGGACATCTACGAGCAGTACTTC
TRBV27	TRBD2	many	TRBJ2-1	CASTESGSSNEQFF	TGTGCCAGCACCGAAAGCGGGAGTAGCAATGAGCAGTTCTTC
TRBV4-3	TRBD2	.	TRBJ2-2	CASSPNVGGRVKGTGELFF	TGCGCCAGCAGCCCCAACGTGGGCGGGAGAGTAAAAGGCACCGGGGAGCTGTTTTTT
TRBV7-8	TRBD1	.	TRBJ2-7	CASSFRDRGPYEQYF	TGTGCCAGCAGCTTCAGGGACAGGGGCCCCTACGAGCAGTACTTC
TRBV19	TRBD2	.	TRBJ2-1	CASSSGTSGRRNEQFF	TGTGCCAGTAGCAGCGGGACTAGCGGGAGGAGGAATGAGCAGTTCTTC
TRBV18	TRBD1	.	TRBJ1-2	CASSPLRQGDYGYTF	TGTGCCAGCTCACCACTTCGACAGGGCGACTATGGCTACACCTTC
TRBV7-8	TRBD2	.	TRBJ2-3	CASSSSTSGRADTQYF	TGTGCCAGCAGCTCCTCGACTAGCGGGAGGGCAGATACGCAGTATTTT
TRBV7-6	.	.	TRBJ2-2	CASGVGVSDTGELFF	TGTGCCAGCGGGGTAGGGGTATCGGACACCGGGGAGCTGTTTTTT
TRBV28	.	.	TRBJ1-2	CASSSAGGRGTLYGYTF	TGTGCCAGCAGTTCCGCGGGGGGACGGGGGACCCTCTATGGCTACACCTTC
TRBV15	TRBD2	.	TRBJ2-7	CATSRELAMSSYEQYF	TGTGCCACCAGCAGAGAACTAGCGATGAGCTCCTACGAGCAGTACTTC
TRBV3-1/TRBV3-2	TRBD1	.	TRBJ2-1	CASSRRTQGASYNEQFF	TGTGCCAGCAGCCGCCGTACACAGGGGGCCTCCTACAATGAGCAGTTCTTC
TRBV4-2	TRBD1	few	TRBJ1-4	CASSPQGATNEKLFF	TGTGCCAGCAGCCCCCAGGGGGCGACTAATGAAAAACTGTTTTTT
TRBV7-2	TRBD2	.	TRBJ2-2	CASSLVGSGGPTGELFF	TGTGCCAGCAGCTTAGTGGGTAGCGGGGGGCCCACCGGGGAGCTGTTTTTT
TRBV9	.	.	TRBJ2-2	CASSSQLETGELFF	TGTGCCAGCAGCTCCCAACTAGAAACCGGGGAGCTGTTTTTT
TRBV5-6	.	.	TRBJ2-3	CASSDGPSGQYF	TGTGCCAGCAGCGACGGACCAAGCGGGCAGTATTTT